A selection of T cell receptor beta chains follows, all from one sample in a study of blood T cell repertoires in COVID-19. TCRdb keeps only in-frame clones here, not all; method: immunoSEQ multiplex PCR. The sample lists 320,000 or so clones; roughly 87% were seen once. The sequenced material came from PBMCs or T cells enriched from blood (not recorded which). Every receptor here comes from a woman in her twenties or thirties who had recovered from COVID-19. CDR3s include the opening cysteine and the closing phenylalanine or tryptophan. D genes are given only for firm matches. Expanded clones are given a class, and other clones once, few, many or no size at all.

clone size: -
V gene: TRBV6-2/TRBV6-3
J gene: TRBJ2-7
D gene: TRBD1
CDR3 protein: CASSRDSTYEQYF
CDR3 DNA: TGTGCCAGCAGCCGGGACAGTACCTACGAGCAGTACTTC

clone size: -
V gene: TRBV6-4
J gene: TRBJ1-2
D gene: TRBD1
CDR3 protein: CASSGQGPYGYTF
CDR3 DNA: TGTGCCAGCAGTGGACAGGGCCCCTATGGCTACACCTTC

clone size: -
V gene: TRBV19
J gene: TRBJ1-5
D gene: TRBD1
CDR3 protein: CASSIRFWGQGNSNQPQHF
CDR3 DNA: TGTGCCAGTAGTATCAGGTTTTGGGGACAGGGGAATAGCAATCAGCCCCAGCATTTT

clone size: -
V gene: TRBV28
J gene: TRBJ1-2
D gene: TRBD1
CDR3 protein: CASSFGTGGANYGYTF
CDR3 DNA: TGTGCCAGCAGTTTTGGGACAGGGGGCGCTAACTATGGCTACACCTTC

clone size: once
V gene: TRBV15
J gene: TRBJ2-7
D gene: -
CDR3 protein: CATSREGGPYEQYF
CDR3 DNA: TGTGCCACCAGCAGAGAAGGCGGGCCCTACGAGCAGTACTTC

clone size: -
V gene: TRBV11-2
J gene: TRBJ1-1
D gene: -
CDR3 protein: CASSLDPLPNTEAFF
CDR3 DNA: TGTGCCAGCAGCTTAGATCCCCTACCAAACACTGAAGCTTTCTTT

clone size: -
V gene: TRBV7-9
J gene: TRBJ1-1
D gene: -
CDR3 protein: CASSLGGMGTEAFF
CDR3 DNA: TGTGCCAGCAGCTTAGGGGGCATGGGCACTGAAGCTTTCTTT

clone size: -
V gene: TRBV12-3/TRBV12-4
J gene: TRBJ1-2
D gene: -
CDR3 protein: CASSFGTSYGYTF
CDR3 DNA: TGTGCCAGCAGTTTCGGGACATCCTATGGCTACACCTTC

clone size: -
V gene: TRBV7-2
J gene: TRBJ1-5
D gene: -
CDR3 protein: CASSLGLNQPQHF
CDR3 DNA: TGTGCCAGCAGCTTAGGTCTCAATCAGCCCCAGCATTTT

clone size: -
V gene: TRBV3-1/TRBV3-2
J gene: TRBJ1-4
D gene: -
CDR3 protein: CASSQDRGEKLFF
CDR3 DNA: TGTGCCAGCAGCCAAGATCGGGGTGAAAAACTGTTTTTT

clone size: -
V gene: TRBV4-1
J gene: TRBJ1-1
D gene: -
CDR3 protein: CASRQQGRETEAFF
CDR3 DNA: TGCGCCAGCAGGCAACAGGGAAGAGAGACTGAAGCTTTCTTT

clone size: -
V gene: TRBV4-1
J gene: TRBJ2-7
D gene: -
CDR3 protein: CASSQGGTGSAYEQYF
CDR3 DNA: TGCGCCAGCAGCCAGGGGGGGACAGGAAGTGCCTACGAGCAGTACTTC

clone size: -
V gene: TRBV27
J gene: TRBJ2-1
D gene: TRBD1
CDR3 protein: CASSHDRGRGNEQFF
CDR3 DNA: TGTGCCAGCAGTCACGACAGGGGGCGCGGTAATGAGCAGTTCTTC

clone size: once
V gene: TRBV7-9
J gene: TRBJ1-6
D gene: TRBD1
CDR3 protein: CASSLFSGQGYNSPLHF
CDR3 DNA: TGTGCCAGCAGCTTATTTTCGGGACAGGGATATAATTCACCCCTCCACTTT

clone size: -
V gene: TRBV5-1
J gene: TRBJ1-1
D gene: TRBD1
CDR3 protein: CASRPEGPGGNTEAFF
CDR3 DNA: TGCGCCAGCAGACCGGAGGGGCCAGGGGGGAACACTGAAGCTTTCTTT

clone size: -
V gene: TRBV7-6
J gene: TRBJ2-5
D gene: TRBD1
CDR3 protein: CASSPTGGRTQYF
CDR3 DNA: TGTGCCAGCAGCCCGACAGGGGGAAGAACCCAGTACTTC

clone size: once
V gene: TRBV3-1/TRBV3-2
J gene: TRBJ2-7
D gene: -
CDR3 protein: CASSQGPGEGYEQYF
CDR3 DNA: TGTGCCAGCAGCCAAGGCCCAGGGGAGGGGTACGAGCAGTACTTC

clone size: -
V gene: TRBV4-2
J gene: TRBJ2-3
D gene: TRBD2
CDR3 protein: CASSHGLAGTDTQYF
CDR3 DNA: TGTGCCAGCAGCCATGGACTAGCGGGCACAGATACGCAGTATTTT

clone size: -
V gene: TRBV3-1/TRBV3-2
J gene: TRBJ2-1
D gene: -
CDR3 protein: CASSPSLPTGAGVYNEQFF
CDR3 DNA: TGTGCCAGCAGCCCCAGCCTACCGACTGGAGCTGGCGTCTACAATGAGCAGTTCTTC

clone size: -
V gene: TRBV5-8
J gene: TRBJ1-5
D gene: -
CDR3 protein: CASSLAGSNQPQHF
CDR3 DNA: TGTGCCAGCAGCTTAGCTGGTAGCAATCAGCCCCAGCATTTT

clone size: once
V gene: TRBV29-1
J gene: TRBJ1-4
D gene: -
CDR3 protein: CSVFLASEALNEKLFF
CDR3 DNA: TGCAGCGTCTTTCTAGCCAGCGAGGCCTTAAATGAAAAACTGTTTTTT

clone size: once
V gene: TRBV5-1
J gene: TRBJ1-1
D gene: -
CDR3 protein: CASSLEGGARNTEAFF
CDR3 DNA: TGCGCCAGCAGCTTGGAGGGAGGGGCAAGGAACACTGAAGCTTTCTTT

clone size: few
V gene: TRBV29-1
J gene: TRBJ2-1
D gene: TRBD1
CDR3 protein: CSVNRPTGGYYNEQFF
CDR3 DNA: TGCAGCGTCAACAGGCCGACAGGGGGCTATTACAATGAGCAGTTCTTC

clone size: -
V gene: TRBV5-6
J gene: TRBJ2-3
D gene: -
CDR3 protein: CASSEITSTDTQYF
CDR3 DNA: TGTGCCAGCAGCGAGATAACTAGCACAGATACGCAGTATTTT

clone size: -
V gene: TRBV30
J gene: TRBJ2-3
D gene: -
CDR3 protein: CAWSEFSGLGTDTQYF
CDR3 DNA: TGTGCCTGGAGTGAGTTTTCAGGACTCGGCACAGATACGCAGTATTTT

clone size: once
V gene: TRBV27
J gene: TRBJ1-1
D gene: -
CDR3 protein: CASSFRAVGDTEAFF
CDR3 DNA: TGTGCCAGCAGCTTTAGGGCAGTAGGGGACACTGAAGCTTTCTTT

clone size: -
V gene: TRBV7-2
J gene: TRBJ2-7
D gene: -
CDR3 protein: CASSTGQPTEQYF
CDR3 DNA: TGTGCCAGCAGTACAGGACAGCCCACCGAGCAGTACTTC

clone size: -
V gene: TRBV7-9
J gene: TRBJ1-1
D gene: TRBD1
CDR3 protein: CASSPPGTGLGTEAFF
CDR3 DNA: TGTGCCAGCAGCCCGCCCGGGACAGGGCTGGGCACTGAAGCTTTCTTT

clone size: -
V gene: TRBV9
J gene: TRBJ1-2
D gene: -
CDR3 protein: CASSVSGFGMNGYTF
CDR3 DNA: TGTGCCAGCAGCGTATCGGGATTTGGGATGAATGGCTACACCTTC

clone size: -
V gene: TRBV7-9
J gene: TRBJ1-1
D gene: TRBD1
CDR3 protein: CASTRITGAADTEAFF
CDR3 DNA: TGTGCCAGCACGCGAATTACAGGGGCCGCGGACACTGAAGCTTTCTTT

clone size: few
V gene: TRBV7-2
J gene: TRBJ2-2
D gene: -
CDR3 protein: CASSPPGTGELFF
CDR3 DNA: TGTGCCAGCAGCCCCCCCGGGACCGGGGAGCTGTTTTTT

clone size: -
V gene: TRBV2
J gene: TRBJ2-3
D gene: -
CDR3 protein: CASRKGLRGDTQYF
CDR3 DNA: TGTGCCAGCAGGAAAGGATTGAGAGGAGATACGCAGTATTTT

clone size: -
V gene: TRBV6-7
J gene: TRBJ1-5
D gene: TRBD1
CDR3 protein: CASSNATGQPQHF
CDR3 DNA: TGTGCCAGCAGTAATGCGACAGGGCAGCCCCAGCATTTT

clone size: -
V gene: TRBV5-4
J gene: TRBJ2-3
D gene: -
CDR3 protein: CASSLVAQTDTQYF
CDR3 DNA: TGTGCCAGCAGCTTGGTGGCCCAAACAGATACGCAGTATTTT

clone size: few
V gene: TRBV24-1
J gene: TRBJ2-7
D gene: -
CDR3 protein: CATAAKRGGNEQYF
CDR3 DNA: TGTGCCACCGCCGCGAAACGAGGGGGAAACGAGCAGTACTTC

clone size: -
V gene: TRBV7-2
J gene: TRBJ2-7
D gene: -
CDR3 protein: CASSSDRSRGEQYF
CDR3 DNA: TGTGCCAGCAGCTCGGACAGGTCCCGGGGGGAGCAGTACTTC

clone size: -
V gene: TRBV18
J gene: TRBJ1-1
D gene: -
CDR3 protein: CASSPRGENTEAFF
CDR3 DNA: TGTGCCAGCTCACCACGGGGAGAGAACACTGAAGCTTTCTTT

clone size: -
V gene: TRBV4-2
J gene: TRBJ2-1
D gene: TRBD2
CDR3 protein: CASSLVLAGGYNEQFF
CDR3 DNA: TGTGCCAGCAGCTTGGTCCTAGCGGGGGGCTACAATGAGCAGTTCTTC

clone size: -
V gene: TRBV6-5
J gene: TRBJ1-2
D gene: -
CDR3 protein: CASSYAGLHRGYTF
CDR3 DNA: TGTGCCAGCAGTTACGCAGGCCTTCACCGAGGCTACACCTTC

clone size: -
V gene: TRBV7-2
J gene: TRBJ2-4
D gene: -
CDR3 protein: CASSLLGGTKNIQYF
CDR3 DNA: TGTGCCAGCAGCTTGTTGGGGGGAACCAAAAACATTCAGTACTTC